A single T cell receptor beta chain is shown here with its context. Its antigen is still unknown. No base qualities exist here, and no much larger clone lies one base off it. Healthy HIV-negative adults with no recently reported acute infections or vaccinations were included as donors. Every donor was a Caucasian adult residing in Nashville, Tennessee, USA. Magnetic negative selection was used to enrich CD4+ T cells, after which naive cells were positively selected on CD45RA and the negative fraction became the memory subset. After blood collection by leukapheresis, PBMCs were isolated using Ficoll-Histopaque density gradient centrifugation and then cryopreserved in the vapor phase of liquid nitrogen. Analytical flow cytometry was used to check the purity and quantity of every magnetically sorted T cell population. From each sorted fraction, genomic DNA was isolated and quantified by UV absorbance on a Nanodrop 2000c.

This sample was taken from a study of shared clonotypes between healthy human individuals (TCRdb year 2020). Background on the whole study: A couple of women and a few men aged 18 to 49 years were included in the cohort. Per donor, three plates each were used for CD4 naive and CD4 memory, two for CD8 naive, and one for CD8 memory. Blood TCR repertoires of a handful of healthy adults were deeply sequenced to estimate repertoire size and the extent of clonotype sharing between individuals. Different laboratories and diverse techniques were used to prepare libraries and sequence TCR repertoires, to increase sequencing depth and limit assay-specific biases. Per donor, leukapheresis produced somewhere between about 0.8 and 9 billion PBMCs.

Using the deep immunoSEQ assay, multiplex PCR amplified TCR CDR3 regions from genomic DNA. For each cell subset, the extracted genomic DNA was distributed evenly across all wells of several immunoSEQ 96-well plates, and each plate served as one replicate. For sorted subsets, each replicate PCR was loaded with about 200 ng genomic DNA, equivalent to 30,000 to 35,000 T cell genomes. Purified libraries were measured with a Qubit 3.0 fluorometer, size-checked on a Bioanalyzer 2100, and measured again with the KAPA Library Quantification kit. Each immunoSEQ 96-well plate was sequenced on its own single-read 150-cycle Illumina NextSeq 550 flow cell. The authors' analysis ran thus. Because only junctional sequences without quality scores were contained in the immunoSEQ output, filtering matching that applied to full-length reads could not be performed. To assign V/J genes and CDR3, sequences were annotated using PyIR, a Python wrapper for IgBLAST v1.9, with IMGT germline references. Reads were filtered out if the reads had weak V/J assignments (E-value above 1e-6), no CDR3, stop codons, out-of-frame junctions, or ambiguous translated residues. V3J clonotypes were defined as sequences sharing an identical inferred V gene, J gene, and CDR3 amino acid sequence. Percentage overlap between repertoires was calculated by dividing the number of shared unique clonotypes by the size of the smaller repertoire. Three approaches were used to assess repertoire richness: RTK rarefaction, the Chao1 estimator, and Recon v2.1 estimates of unobserved clonotypes. OLGA was used to compute generation probabilities for all TCRbeta clonotypes that the gDNA method yielded from a few donors. Here the immuneACCESS table is served through TCRdb, limited to in-frame sequences with V and J called. Missing clones are a known gap in these copies; in checked studies unresolved V genes cover under half, and the rest lacks a known reason. V and J calls and clone size are as listed in that table; D and trimming were resolved from the DNA. The sample includes around 1.6 million clones, with 98% observed a single time. The top ten clonotypes cover 0.45% of the sample.

Overall study outcomes, separate from this receptor: Naive subsets generally had larger estimated clonotype richness than memory subsets. Incomplete sequencing was indicated by rarefaction of sorted-subset datasets, despite the large sequencing depth. Sampling was restricted to blood, and TCR repertoires in tissues likely differ from the TCR repertoires found in blood. Pairwise subsampling indicated that sequencing depth was expected to affect the degree of clonotype sharing among donors. Clonotypes shared by all four sorted-subset donors showed higher generation probabilities than non-shared clonotypes. About 5% of naive CD4, approximately 3.7% of naive CD8, 2% to 2.5% of memory CD4, and 0.4% of memory CD8 clonotypes were shared across a few donors. The small number of donors limited the genetic and exposure-history diversity represented.

Sequences MNHNY (CDR1) and SVGAGI (CDR2) are obtained from the germline V gene (reference sequence). V lost 6 bases and J lost 3 bases; the stretch between them is 9 bases long. The CDR3 spans 13 residues, from the cysteine through the phenylalanine. Of the read, only the CDR3 DNA is kept; its 39 bases are in frame from base 1. The clonotype originates from a man aged 25-45 years in good health. The V and J genes are TRBV6-6 and TRBJ2-1, with no reliable assignment of the D segment. Material for sequencing was naive CD4+ T cells sorted from blood. What this sample's cell subset or site label stands for: CD45RA+ positively selected. The nucleotides are TGTGCCAGCAGCTTCAATCGCTACAATGAGCAGTTCTTC. Its protein reads: CASSFNRYNEQFF.